The 26 T cell receptor beta chains below were found in one sample sequenced in a study of cytomegalovirus exposure and HLA in healthy donors. PCR was performed using 60 Vbeta and 13 Jbeta primers. Profiling relied on immunoSEQ multiplex PCR, and the TCRdb table lists in-frame clones only, not all of them. The sample lists about 180,000 clones; roughly 78% were seen once. Sequenced input: PBMCs. The receptors were gathered from a woman in her twenties or thirties in good health and CMV-seronegative.

This clone was detected a few times. This chain links TRBV27 with TRBJ2-5; TRBD2 matches at 12 bases. Trimming took 6 bases from V and 4 from J; bases not matched to a gene: 3. Germline CDR1 is MNHEY and CDR2 is SMNVEV (reference sequence). CDR3 length equals 14 residues. The CDR3 DNA is TGTGCCAGCAGGGTACTAGCGGGGGGAGAGACCCAGTACTTC. Protein product: CASRVLAGGETQYF.

V gene TRBV30 combines with J gene TRBJ2-7; D is uncertain. CDR3 length: 12 residues. CDR1 is GTSNPN and CDR2 is SVGIG in the germline V gene (reference sequence). V lost 0 bases and J 2 bases, leaving 5 bases between the germline ends. In DNA, the CDR3 is TGTGCCTGGAGTGTACAACCCTACGAGCAGTACTTC. Encoded protein: CAWSVQPYEQYF.

This clone was detected only once. V is TRBV6-5 and J is TRBJ2-7; the match to TRBD2 covers 11 bases. Germline CDR1 MNHEY, CDR2 SVGAGI. Trimming took 4 bases from V and 5 from J; bases not matched to a gene: 10. The CDR3 is 16 residues long. The DNA of the CDR3 is TGTGCCAGCAGTTCCCCGTTTAGCGGGGGGGCCCACGAGCAGTACTTC. Protein sequence: CASSSPFSGGAHEQYF.

The gene calls are TRBV19 and TRBJ2-7; no firm D call. V lost 2 bases to trimming and J lost 5 bases, with 16 bases between them. The CDR3 has 15 amino acids. In germline, CDR1 is LNHDA, CDR2 SQIVND (reference sequence). CDR3 loop: CASSISPAVGHEQYF. The CDR3 DNA reads TGTGCCAGTAGTATATCTCCCGCAGTTGGCCACGAGCAGTACTTC.

This clone was picked up a small number of times. This sequence joins TRBV6-1 and TRBJ1-2; 7 bases align to TRBD1. This CDR3 is built from 13 residues. The ends lost 5 bases at V and 5 bases at J; junction bases unmatched: 5. Per germline, CDR1 MNHNS and CDR2 SASEGT. CDR3 amino acids: CASSWDRDYGYTF. CDR3 coding DNA: TGTGCCAGCAGTTGGGACAGAGATTATGGCTACACCTTC.

The chain links TRBV6-1 to TRBJ1-2; 10 bases line up with TRBD1. The CDR3 contains 14 residues. The V segment lost 7 bases and the J segment 8 bases; nucleotides outside the gene matches: 10. CDR1 and CDR2 (germline): MNHNS, SASEGT. The CDR3 DNA follows: TGTGCCAGCACTTACAGACAGGGGGCGTTGGGCTACACCTTC. This sequence encodes CASTYRQGALGYTF.

V gene TRBV4-1 combines with J gene TRBJ2-1; a possible D gene is TRBD1 (6 bases). V dropped 3 bases and J dropped 6 bases, with 15 bases sitting between them. Germline CDR1 and CDR2: MGHRA and YSYEKL. The CDR3 sequence is 15 residues long. In DNA, the CDR3 is TGCGCCAGCAGCCAGCCGACGACAGGATTCAATGAGCAGTTCTTC. Encoded protein: CASSQPTTGFNEQFF.

The chain joins TRBV6-1 to TRBJ2-4; a weak D match, TRBD2 (5 bases). Trimming removed 4 bases at V and 0 bases at J, with 10 bases between. This CDR3 has 15 residues. Germline CDR1 and CDR2: MNHNS and SASEGT. The CDR3 spells CASSAPRGAKNIQYF. CDR3 DNA: TGTGCCAGCAGTGCCCCCCGGGGAGCCAAAAACATTCAGTACTTC.

J is TRBJ1-5 and V is TRBV18; D is perhaps TRBD1 (6 bases). The CDR3 has 13 amino acids. The V end lost 5 bases, the J end lost 5 bases, and 10 bases lay between the germline ends. The V gene's germline CDR1 is KGHSH and CDR2 LQKENI. In DNA form, the CDR3 reads TGTGCCAGCTCATCAAAGGGGGATCAGCCCCAGCATTTT. Its protein product is CASSSKGDQPQHF.

The J gene is TRBJ1-3, the V gene TRBV13; TRBD1 is a possible D gene (5 bases). V was trimmed by 4 bases and J by 4 bases, leaving 11 bases between them. This CDR3 has 14 amino acids. Germline-derived CDR1 and CDR2 are PRHDT and FYEKMQ (reference sequence). The DNA for the CDR3 is TGTGCCAGCAGCTCTGGTGGGGCAGGAAACACCATATATTTT. It is translated as CASSSGGAGNTIYF.

The chain employs TRBV5-6 and TRBJ2-7, with 10 bases matching TRBD2. With 2 bases clipped from V and 7 bases from J, the junction kept 6 bases outside the gene matches. This CDR3 comprises 14 residues. The V gene's germline CDR1 is SGHDT and CDR2 YYEEEE. The CDR3 here is CASSFGLAGEEQYF. The CDR3 nucleotides read TGTGCCAGCAGCTTTGGGCTAGCGGGGGAAGAGCAGTACTTC.

This clone was picked up a small number of times. The V call is TRBV7-2, the J call TRBJ1-5; no definite D call. Deletions cut 5 bases from V and 0 bases from J, with 2 bases between. CDR3 length: 12 amino acids. Germline values: CDR1 SGHTA, CDR2 FQGNSA. The CDR3 coding sequence is TGTGCCAGCAGCCTTAGCAATCAGCCCCAGCATTTT. This translates into CASSLSNQPQHF. Complete variable domain (other parts from reference TRBV7-2 and TRBJ1-5): GAGVSQSPSNKVTEKGKDVELRCDPISGHTALYWYRQSLGQGLEFLIYFQGNSAPDKSGLPSDRFSAERTGGSVSTLTIQRTQQEDSAVYLCASSLSNQPQHFGDGTRLSIL.

This sequence joins TRBV27 and TRBJ1-2; 7 nucleotides agree with TRBD1. Germline V lookup: CDR1 MNHEY, CDR2 SMNVEV (reference sequence). The CDR3 consists of 20 residues. The ends lost 3 bases at V and 1 base at J; junction bases unmatched: 20. The CDR3 reads CASSFLIRQTGRSLNYGYTF. The DNA for the CDR3 is TGTGCCAGCAGTTTCCTAATTCGACAGACAGGGAGAAGCCTTAACTATGGCTACACCTTC.

The chain is built from TRBV9 and TRBJ2-1; D not certain. CDR1 and CDR2 from the germline V gene are SGDLS and YYNGEE. With 0 bases removed from V and 9 bases from J, the gap between germline ends came to 13 bases. This CDR3 has 14 amino acids. The CDR3: CASSVAVYALEQFF. The CDR3 region has the DNA TGTGCCAGCAGCGTAGCAGTATATGCTCTTGAGCAGTTCTTC.

The rearrangement uses TRBV15 and TRBJ2-5; 7 positions match TRBD1. The DNA end favors TRBJ2-7, so the J call may be wrong. CDR3 length equals 15 residues. Germline V lookup: CDR1 LNHNV, CDR2 YYDKDF (reference sequence). Here the CDR3 DNA reads TGTGCCACCAGCAGAGAGCCACAGGGGCTCGACGAGCAGTACTTC. It translates to CATSREPQGLDEQYF.

This chain uses TRBV6-5 with TRBJ2-5; 7 bases align to TRBD2. Near its end, the DNA agrees better with TRBJ2-7, so the J call may be wrong. The germline CDR1 and CDR2 sequences are MNHEY and SVGAGI. This CDR3 is built from 15 residues. The CDR3 bases are TGTGCCAGCAGCCTCCAAGCTAGCGGCTCTTCCGAGCAGTACTTC. Protein: CASSLQASGSSEQYF.

The genes are TRBV5-6 and TRBJ2-5; 13 nucleotides match TRBD2. This CDR3 spans 16 amino acids. Germline lookup yields CDR1 SGHDT and CDR2 YYEEEE. Losses at the gene ends were 5 bases for V and 4 bases for J; bases not matched to a gene: 8. The CDR3 loop is CASRTLAGGPGETQYF. Here the CDR3 DNA reads TGTGCCAGCAGGACACTAGCGGGGGGGCCAGGAGAGACCCAGTACTTC.

This chain uses TRBV18 with TRBJ2-3; 14 positions agree with TRBD2. CDR1 KGHSH and CDR2 LQKENI come from the germline V gene. The CDR3 runs to 21 residues. The V segment lost 3 bases and the J segment 1 base; nucleotides outside the gene matches: 15. CDR3 protein: CASSPRGTSGGSFGRTDTQYF. CDR3 nucleotide sequence: TGTGCCAGCTCACCCCGAGGGACTAGCGGGGGATCCTTTGGTCGCACAGATACGCAGTATTTT.

The J gene is TRBJ1-5, the V gene TRBV19; possible D gene TRBD1, 5 bases. The germline V gene has CDR1 LNHDA and CDR2 SQIVND (reference sequence). Trimming took 3 bases from V and 2 from J, leaving 8 bases between them. The CDR3 is 14 amino acids. The DNA of the CDR3 is TGTGCCAGTAGTATGGGCAGGGGCAATCAGCCCCAGCATTTT. The encoded protein is CASSMGRGNQPQHF.

The chain has TRBV4-2 and TRBJ1-2; 8 positions match TRBD1. Per the germline V gene, CDR1 is LGHNA and CDR2 is YNFKEQ. The V gene end was trimmed by 1 base and the J gene end by 6 bases; junction bases not matched to a gene: 1. CDR3 length: 13 amino acids. In DNA, the CDR3 is TGTGCCAGCAGCCAAGCGACAGGGGATGGCTACACCTTC. It specifies CASSQATGDGYTF.

J is TRBJ1-2 and V is TRBV2; tentative D call: TRBD1 (5 bases). The germline V gene has CDR1 SNHLY and CDR2 FYNNEI. This CDR3 is built from 11 residues. V lost 7 bases and J 5 bases, leaving 8 bases between the germline ends. In nucleotides, the CDR3 is TGTGCCAGCACCGGACATTATGGCTACACCTTC. Amino acid sequence: CASTGHYGYTF. The whole variable domain, filled in from reference TRBV2 and TRBJ1-2, reads EPEVTQTPSHQVTQMGQEVILRCVPISNHLYFYWYRQILGQKVEFLVSFYNNEISEKSEIFDDQFSVERPDGSNFTLKIRSTKLEDSAMYFCASTGHYGYTFGSGTRLTVV.

Of note for this clone: This CDR3 is also generated by other DNA sequences in the sample. The CDR3 here is CASSYGGSSNTEAFF. Here the CDR3 DNA reads TGTGCCAGCAGTTATGGGGGCTCCTCGAACACTGAAGCTTTCTTT. The chain recombines TRBV6-7 with TRBJ1-1, with D possibly TRBD1 on 6 matching bases. TRBV6-7 is an open reading frame whose function is uncertain. The CDR3 runs 15 residues. The germline V and J ends were trimmed by 3 bases and 1 base, with 12 bases remaining between them.

This sequence joins TRBV9 and TRBJ2-7, with TRBD1 matching 7 bases. Germline-derived CDR1 and CDR2 are SGDLS and YYNGEE. The CDR3 extends over 16 amino acids. Germline trimming cut 3 bases from V and 4 bases from J; bases unmatched to any gene: 13. CDR3 sequence reads: CASSAGLKGALYEQYF. In DNA, the CDR3 is TGTGCCAGCAGCGCGGGTCTAAAGGGGGCCCTTTACGAGCAGTACTTC.

This chain uses TRBV7-9 with TRBJ1-6; no reliable D call. The CDR3 has 15 residues. V was clipped by 1 base and J by 8 bases, with 12 bases between them. From germline, CDR1 is SEHNR and CDR2 FQNEAQ (reference sequence). CDR3 nucleotides: TGTGCCAGCAGCTTAGTGGCGGGAACATATTCACCCCTCCACTTT. It yields the protein CASSLVAGTYSPLHF. The whole variable domain, remainder taken from reference TRBV7-9 and TRBJ1-6, is DTGVSQNPRHKITKRGQNVTFRCDPISEHNRLYWYRQTLGQGPEFLTYFQNEAQLEKSRLLSDRFSAERPKGSFSTLEIQRTEQGDSAMYLCASSLVAGTYSPLHFGNGTRLTVT.

The genes are TRBV9 and TRBJ1-6; TRBD1 might be the D (5 bases). The CDR3 is 17 residues long. CDR1 is SGDLS, CDR2 YYNGEE, per germline. V lost 1 base, J lost 0 bases, and 11 bases lay in between. CDR3 sequence reads: CASSVTGVSSYNSPLHF. CDR3 coding DNA: TGTGCCAGCAGCGTAACAGGCGTTAGCTCCTATAATTCACCCCTCCACTTT. Based on the CDR3 plus reference TRBV9 and TRBJ1-6, the full variable domain is DSGVTQTPKHLITATGQRVTLRCSPRSGDLSVYWYQQSLDQGLQFLIQYYNGEERAKGNILERFSAQQFPDLHSELNLSSLELGDSALYFCASSVTGVSSYNSPLHFGNGTRLTVT.

This chain connects TRBV5-4 to TRBJ2-7; D uncertain. Germline CDR1 is SGHNT and CDR2 is YYREEE (reference sequence). Trimming stripped 0 bases from V and 2 bases from J, with 6 bases between. This CDR3 has 13 residues. The chain's CDR3 is CASSLAPAYEQYF. The CDR3 DNA is TGTGCCAGCAGCTTGGCCCCAGCCTACGAGCAGTACTTC.